The 32 T cell receptor beta chains listed next were all sequenced from one sample in a study of T cells in Graves' hyperthyroidism and ophthalmopathy. Amplification of TCR beta CDR3 regions used RNA as the template. The TCR CDR3 first-round RT-PCR relied on the HTBI primer set. Each CDR3 protein is one row after TCRdb ran MiXCR on the multiplex PCR reads. The sample has hundreds of thousands of distinct CDR3 sequences; around 15% are singletons. The specimen was blood. These receptors originate from a woman aged 18-29 years with Graves' hyperthyroidism.

The gene calls are TRBV5-6 and TRBJ2-1; TRBD2 is a possible D gene (6 bases). Germline V CDR1 and CDR2: SGHDT, YYEEEE. This CDR3 has 13 amino acids. V lost 5 bases and J lost 7, with 13 bases in between. The CDR3 DNA sequence: TGTGCCAGCAGTCAGCTAGCGAGGAATGAGCAGTTCTTC. Translating it yields CASSQLARNEQFF.

This chain connects TRBV7-9 to TRBJ2-4; D might be TRBD2 (6 bases). The tail of the sequence fits TRBJ2-1 better, so the J call may be wrong. Germline loops: CDR1 SEHNR, CDR2 FQNEAQ (reference sequence). CDR3 size: 16 residues. DNA for the CDR3: TGTGCCAGCAGCGCGACCGGGACTCCCCTCGCGGGCGTTCAGTTCTTC. This encodes CASSATGTPLAGVQFF.

This sequence joins TRBV19 and TRBJ2-2, with TRBD2 as a possible D gene (6 bases). V was cut by 6 bases and J by 5 bases, with 16 bases left in between. The CDR3 is 15 residues long. Germline V CDR1 and CDR2: LNHDA, SQIVND (reference sequence). In nucleotides, the CDR3 is TGTGCCAGTAGCCTTACTAGCTTTAGGACCGGGGAGCTGTTTTTT. Translating it yields CASSLTSFRTGELFF.

This clonotype was recorded many times. The chain uses TRBV12-3 or TRBV12-4 and TRBJ1-2; the D gene is possibly TRBD1 (6 bases). V gave up 5 bases and J gave up 4 bases, with 14 bases separating them. The CDR3 is 14 residues long. Here the CDR3 DNA reads TGTGCCAGCAGTCCCTTCCCGGGGGCCTATGGCTACACCTTC. It translates to CASSPFPGAYGYTF.

This clonotype occurred many times. This chain connects TRBV7-9 to TRBJ2-7, with D tentatively TRBD1 (6 bases). Germline V gene data show CDR1 as SEHNR and CDR2 as FQNEAQ (reference sequence). The CDR3 has 14 amino acids. Trimming took 5 bases from V and 8 from J, leaving 19 bases between them. In DNA form, the CDR3 reads TGTGCCAGCAGCACCATCCCACAGGGAAACAAGCAGTACTTC. Its protein is CASSTIPQGNKQYF.

This clonotype has a count of ten or more. The chain joins TRBV9 to TRBJ2-1; 10 bases line up with TRBD2. CDR1 is SGDLS and CDR2 is YYNGEE in the germline V gene. CDR3 length: 14 residues. J was trimmed by 8 bases and V by 3 bases; bases with no gene match: 5. CDR3 nucleotide sequence: TGTGCCAGCAGCGATAGCGGGAGGTTGGATGAGCAGTTCTTC. Protein: CASSDSGRLDEQFF.

The rearrangement joins TRBV18 to TRBJ1-5, with D possibly being TRBD1 (5 bases). The V gene lost 3 bases and the J gene lost 1 base, with 13 bases spanning the gap. This CDR3 spans 16 amino acids. CDR1 and CDR2 from the germline V gene are KGHSH and LQKENI. The CDR3: CASSPVAGGSNQPQHF. The CDR3 region has the DNA TGTGCCAGCTCACCCGTCGCCGGGGGGAGCAATCAGCCCCAGCATTTT.

This clonotype showed up many times. This chain joins TRBV6-1 and TRBJ2-1; the match to TRBD2 covers 7 bases. Germline CDR1 is MNHNS and CDR2 is SASEGT. After removal of 7 bases from V and 5 bases from J, the junction contained 5 bases not matched to a gene. The CDR3 length is 13 residues. CDR3: CASIRDYHNEQFF. The CDR3 DNA follows: TGTGCCAGCATCCGGGACTATCACAATGAGCAGTTCTTC.

This clonotype has more than one count but fewer than ten. The CDR3: CASTIPSGNEQFF. The CDR3 DNA follows: TGTGCCAGCACCATCCCCTCGGGCAATGAGCAGTTCTTC. The chain employs TRBV28 and TRBJ2-1; the D is unclear. CDR3 length equals 13 residues. The germline V gene encodes CDR1 MDHEN and CDR2 SYDVKM. With 7 bases removed from V and 6 bases from J, the gap between germline ends came to 13 bases. The whole variable domain, remainder taken from reference TRBV28 and TRBJ2-1, is DVKVTQSSRYLVKRTGEKVFLECVQDMDHENMFWYRQDPGLGLRLIYFSYDVKMKEKGDIPEGYSVSREKKERFSLILESASTNQTSMYLCASTIPSGNEQFFGPGTRLTVL.

This clonotype was observed a handful of times. V usage is TRBV19 and J usage is TRBJ2-6, with D possibly called TRBD1 or TRBD2 (6 bases each). Germline V CDR1 and CDR2: LNHDA, SQIVND (reference sequence). The length of the CDR3 is 17 residues. The V and J ends lost 4 bases and 4 bases respectively, with 17 bases between them. Here the CDR3 DNA reads TGTGCCAGTAGTAGCTGGGGGGCTACGGTAGGGGCCAACGTCCTGACTTTC. This encodes CASSSWGATVGANVLTF.

This clonotype was seen only a few times. V and J are TRBV6-1 and TRBJ1-2; D remains unclear. The CDR3 spans 14 residues. Trimming took 9 bases from V and 8 from J, leaving 22 bases between them. Germline V lookup: CDR1 MNHNS, CDR2 SASEGT. CDR3 loop: CASSATWAMGGYTF. CDR3 DNA: TGTGCCAGTTCCGCCACATGGGCGATGGGAGGCTACACCTTC.

This clonotype was recorded a few times. The chain employs TRBV3-1 and TRBJ2-5; a possible D gene is TRBD1 (5 bases). CDR1 is LGHDT and CDR2 is YNNKEL in the germline V gene (reference sequence). The germline V and J ends were trimmed by 0 bases and 4 bases, with 21 bases remaining between them. The CDR3 is 18 amino acids. The CDR3 DNA reads TGTGCCAGCAGCCAAGAACATACTCAGGGCATCGATATAGAGACCCAGTACTTC. Protein sequence: CASSQEHTQGIDIETQYF.

On this clonotype itself: A read error may explain this, as a much larger clone is one base away. Without the conserved terminal phenylalanine or tryptophan, this CDR3 likely stems from a read error. The J gene is TRBJ2-7, the V gene TRBV7-9, with D unresolved. V was clipped by 4 bases and J by 4 bases, with 17 bases between them. This CDR3 has 15 amino acids. Germline V gives CDR1 SEHNR, CDR2 FQNEAQ (reference sequence). As DNA, the CDR3 is TGTGCCAGCAGCTCCGGGCCCCACCATCGGTACGAGCAGTACCTC. Translation: CASSSGPHHRYEQYL.

This clonotype was seen repeatedly, ten times or more. V gene TRBV7-3 combines with J gene TRBJ2-3; D remains unclear. The V end was cut by 4 bases, the J end by 0 bases, with 8 bases between. CDR3 size: 14 residues. The V gene's germline CDR1 is SGHTA and CDR2 FQGTGA. This CDR3 reads CASSSSSSTDTQYF. CDR3 DNA sequence: TGTGCCAGCAGCTCTTCCTCTAGCACAGATACGCAGTATTTT.

This clonotype was picked up many times. J is TRBJ1-5 and V is TRBV7-8; D gene ambiguous. The CDR3 runs 15 residues. CDR1 is SGHVS, CDR2 FQNEAQ, per germline. Trimming left V 4 bases short and J 2 bases short, with 12 bases between. CDR3 bases: TGTGCCAGCAGCTCGGGAATGTGGGGCAATCAGCCCCAGCATTTT. Translating gives CASSSGMWGNQPQHF.

V usage is TRBV20-1 and J usage is TRBJ2-5; possibly TRBD1 for D (6 bases). Between the trimmed V and J ends, which lost 6 bases and 2 bases, there was a span of 22 bases. Germline CDR1 DFQATT, CDR2 SNEGSKA (reference sequence). CDR3 size: 16 residues. CDR3 sequence (DNA): TGCAGTGCCGACTGCGGTCGCGAGGGGGTACAAGAGACCCAGTACTTC. Residues: CSADCGREGVQETQYF.

This clonotype was seen a few times. The chain recombines TRBV18 with TRBJ2-2; 10 positions match TRBD1. In germline, CDR1 is KGHSH, CDR2 LQKENI. CDR3 length equals 16 residues. Germline trimming cut 4 bases from V and 7 bases from J; bases unmatched to any gene: 9. CDR3 loop: CASSRDLTGGGGELFF. CDR3 nucleotides: TGTGCCAGCTCACGCGACCTGACAGGGGGCGGCGGGGAGCTGTTTTTT. Variable domain in full (rest from reference TRBV18 and TRBJ2-2): NAGVMQNPRHLVRRRGQEARLRCSPMKGHSHVYWYRQLPEEGLKFMVYLQKENIIDESGMPKERFSAEFPKEGPSILRIQQVVRGDSAAYFCASSRDLTGGGGELFFGEGSRLTVL.

Concerning this clonotype: It is likely a read error, because the conserved phenylalanine at the end of the CDR3 is missing. The rearrangement links TRBV30 to TRBJ1-4, with 7 bases identical to TRBD1. V was pared by 5 bases and J by 1 base, with 7 bases of the junction left unmatched. Germline CDR1 is GTSNPN and CDR2 is SVGIG (reference sequence). The CDR3 is 15 amino acids. The CDR3 loop reads CAWRQGMGTNEKLFL. The CDR3 DNA reads TGTGCCTGGCGACAGGGAATGGGAACTAATGAAAAACTGTTTCTT.

This clonotype was seen many times. The rearrangement joins TRBV3-1 to TRBJ2-5; 12 nucleotides match TRBD2. After removal of 2 bases from V and 4 bases from J, the junction contained 11 bases not matched to a gene. CDR1 LGHDT and CDR2 YNNKEL come from the germline V gene (reference sequence). The CDR3 loop spans 18 amino acids. CDR3: CASSQQRQPGLAGETQYF. CDR3 coding DNA: TGTGCCAGCAGCCAACAACGACAACCGGGACTAGCGGGAGAGACCCAGTACTTC.

This clonotype was found a few times. The gene calls are TRBV7-9 and TRBJ2-1, with D perhaps matching TRBD2 (5 bases). Deletions cut 2 bases from V and 8 bases from J, with 16 bases between. The CDR3 sequence is 15 residues long. Germline assignment: CDR1 SEHNR and CDR2 FQNEAQ (reference sequence). CDR3 in amino acids: CASSLPAVPEDEQFF. CDR3 nucleotide sequence: TGTGCCAGCAGCTTACCAGCGGTCCCTGAGGATGAGCAGTTCTTC.

At least ten counts were recorded for this clonotype. The chain carries TRBV27 and TRBJ2-2, with TRBD1 as a possible D gene (6 bases). V was shortened by 3 bases and J by 4 bases, with 9 bases between the two germline ends. The CDR3 runs 14 residues. Germline CDR1 reads MNHEY; CDR2 reads SMNVEV (reference sequence). The CDR3 loop reads CASSFTGSTGELFF. The CDR3 DNA sequence: TGTGCCAGCAGTTTTACAGGGAGCACCGGGGAGCTGTTTTTT.

There are many counts of this clonotype. This chain joins TRBV30 and TRBJ1-2; 9 bases are shared with TRBD1. This CDR3 region has 16 residues. Germline V gene data show CDR1 as GTSNPN and CDR2 as SVGIG (reference sequence). The V gene end was trimmed by 4 bases and the J gene end by 0 bases; junction bases not matched to a gene: 9. CDR3 protein: CAWKTGGGNSNYGYTF. The CDR3 nucleotides read TGTGCCTGGAAAACAGGGGGCGGCAATTCTAACTATGGCTACACCTTC.

This rearrangement joins TRBV28 to TRBJ2-7, with 13 positions matching TRBD2. Trimming cost V 6 bases and J 0 bases; bases outside gene matches: 8. The germline V gene has CDR1 MDHEN and CDR2 SYDVKM. The CDR3 is made up of 17 amino acids. The CDR3 nucleotides are TGTGCCAGCAGAGGACTAGCGGGAGAAACTGTCTCCTACGAGCAGTACTTC. Translation gives CASRGLAGETVSYEQYF.

The V and J genes are TRBV6-1 and TRBJ2-7; 7 positions match TRBD1. Germline V gene lookup returns CDR1 MNHNS and CDR2 SASEGT. J gave up 1 base and V 6 bases, and 9 bases lay outside the gene matches. CDR3 length equals 15 residues. CDR3 residues: CASRKPGQNSYEQYF. The CDR3 nucleotides read TGTGCCAGCAGAAAACCGGGACAGAATTCCTACGAGCAGTACTTC.

This clonotype was seen only a few times. The chain combines TRBV4-3 with TRBJ2-2, with a tentative D call TRBD1 (5 bases). The CDR3 has 16 residues. The V end was cut by 6 bases, the J end by 4 bases, with 18 bases between. From germline, CDR1 is LGHNA and CDR2 YSLEER. This chain's CDR3 is CASSQFGQTSTGELFF. DNA of the CDR3: TGCGCCAGCAGTCAATTTGGACAAACGAGCACCGGGGAGCTGTTTTTT.

V gene TRBV19 combines with J gene TRBJ2-1, with 10 bases that match TRBD1. This CDR3 region has 17 residues. CDR1 is LNHDA and CDR2 is SQIVND in the germline V gene (reference sequence). Trimming at V came to 6 bases and at J to 7 bases, leaving 15 bases not matched to a gene. As DNA, the CDR3 is TGTGCCAGTAGCAAACACCCGAGACAGGGGGCTGAGAATGAGCAGTTCTTC. Its protein product is CASSKHPRQGAENEQFF. The full variable domain, rest sourced from reference TRBV19 and TRBJ2-1, is DGGITQSPKYLFRKEGQNVTLSCEQNLNHDAMYWYRQDPGQGLRLIYYSQIVNDFQKGDIAEGYSVSREKKESFPLTVTSAQKNPTAFYLCASSKHPRQGAENEQFFGPGTRLTVL.

This clonotype was observed at least ten times. The chain combines TRBV5-1 with TRBJ2-1; TRBD1 aligns across 7 bases. CDR1 is SGHRS, CDR2 YFSETQ, per germline. V shed 1 base, J shed 5 bases, and the junction held 3 bases outside the gene matches. This CDR3 region has 14 residues. The CDR3 sequence is CASSLWGQNNEQFF. CDR3 coding DNA: TGCGCCAGCAGCTTGTGGGGACAGAACAATGAGCAGTTCTTC.

Many counts were recorded for this clonotype. J is TRBJ1-1 and V is TRBV6-2 or TRBV6-3, with D perhaps TRBD1 (6 bases). Trimming stripped 2 bases from V and 2 bases from J, with 21 bases between. This CDR3 has 18 amino acids. Germline CDR1 MNHEY, CDR2 SVGEGT. The CDR3 sequence: CASSYPGQTRRLNTEAFF. The DNA for the CDR3 is TGTGCCAGCAGTTACCCCGGACAGACCCGACGGCTTAACACTGAAGCTTTCTTT.

The chain uses TRBV20-1 and TRBJ2-1; 14 positions agree with TRBD2. CDR3 size: 16 residues. V lost 0 bases and J lost 4; bases outside the gene matches: 2. CDR1 is DFQATT, CDR2 SNEGSKA, per germline (reference sequence). The CDR3 protein is CSARDWTSGGYNEQFF. In DNA form, the CDR3 reads TGCAGTGCTAGAGATTGGACTAGCGGGGGGTACAATGAGCAGTTCTTC.

This clonotype was recorded a few times. The chain links TRBV27 to TRBJ1-1, with D possibly matching TRBD1 (5 bases). V was clipped by 0 bases and J by 5 bases, with 10 bases between them. CDR1 is MNHEY and CDR2 is SMNVEV in the germline V gene (reference sequence). The CDR3 runs 14 residues. CDR3 coding DNA: TGTGCCAGCAGTTTATCGCAGGGACGGACTGAAGCTTTCTTT. It yields the protein CASSLSQGRTEAFF.

This chain joins TRBV28 and TRBJ1-3; D gene uncertain. CDR1 is MDHEN, CDR2 SYDVKM, per germline. This CDR3 contains 16 residues. The germline V and J ends were trimmed by 5 bases and 0 bases, with 14 bases remaining between them. In DNA, the CDR3 is TGTGCCAGCAGTCCGGCTCGACGGACCTCTGGAAACACCATATATTTT. Translating it yields CASSPARRTSGNTIYF.

This clonotype showed up many times. The chain uses TRBV6-2 or TRBV6-3 and TRBJ2-2; TRBD2 matches 9 bases. J was trimmed by 4 bases and V by 7 bases; bases with no gene match: 19. The CDR3 is 19 amino acids. The germline gives CDR1 MNHEY, CDR2 SVGEGT. The CDR3 nucleotides read TGTGCCAGCAACCCCCCCGCCGGTTCTCTAGCGGGGAGCACCGGGGAGCTGTTTTTT. This gives the protein CASNPPAGSLAGSTGELFF.